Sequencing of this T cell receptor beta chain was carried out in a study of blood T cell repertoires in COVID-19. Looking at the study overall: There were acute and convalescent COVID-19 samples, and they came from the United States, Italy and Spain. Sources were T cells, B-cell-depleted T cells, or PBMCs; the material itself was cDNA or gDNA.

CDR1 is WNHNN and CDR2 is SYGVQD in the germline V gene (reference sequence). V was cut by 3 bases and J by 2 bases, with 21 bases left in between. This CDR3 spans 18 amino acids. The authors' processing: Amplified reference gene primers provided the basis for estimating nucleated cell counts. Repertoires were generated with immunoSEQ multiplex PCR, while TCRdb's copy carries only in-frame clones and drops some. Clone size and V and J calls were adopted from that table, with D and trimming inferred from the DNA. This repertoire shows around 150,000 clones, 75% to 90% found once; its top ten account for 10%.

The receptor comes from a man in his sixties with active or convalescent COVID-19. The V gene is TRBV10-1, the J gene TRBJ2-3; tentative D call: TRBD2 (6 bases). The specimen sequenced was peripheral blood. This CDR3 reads CASSDYQGGTSLTDTQYF. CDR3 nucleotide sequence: TGCGCCAGCAGTGACTACCAGGGTGGGACTTCTCTCACAGATACGCAGTATTTT.